This T cell receptor (beta chain) derives from a study of cytomegalovirus exposure and HLA in healthy donors. PCR involved 60 Vbeta and 13 Jbeta primers. Method: immunoSEQ multiplex PCR; TCRdb's copy keeps in-frame clones and lacks some. The top ten clones hold roughly 9.3% of a sample with roughly 100,000 clones, approximately 71% of them seen once. The V gene end was trimmed by 6 bases and the J gene end by 7 bases; junction bases not matched to a gene: 6. The V gene's germline CDR1 is SNHLY and CDR2 FYNNEI. The CDR3 loop spans 15 amino acids. Sequencing was done on a sample of PBMCs. The chain couples TRBV2 to TRBJ2-7, with 16 bases identical to TRBD2. This clonotype originated in a male donor in good health and CMV-seropositive. CDR3 loop: CASRMGLAGGGEQYF. CDR3 coding DNA: TGTGCCAGCAGGATGGGACTAGCGGGAGGGGGGGAGCAGTACTTC.